The 3 T cell receptor beta chains below come from one sample, sequenced in a study of early T cells in non-severe SARS-CoV-2 infection. TCRdb fed the 5' RACE reads into MiXCR, producing one record per CDR3 protein. There are 64,000 or so distinct CDR3 sequences in the sample; around 14% occur only once, and about 4.2% lies in the top ten. Sequencing was performed on whole blood. The receptors shown here come from an adult who was a healthcare worker with PCR-confirmed SARS-CoV-2 infection or an uninfected control (not recorded which).

This chain connects TRBV7-2 to TRBJ2-5; 10 bases line up with TRBD2. V shed 0 bases and J 2 bases; nucleotides not matched to a gene: 0. The germline gives CDR1 SGHTA, CDR2 FQGNSA. The CDR3 extends over 15 amino acids. In DNA form, the CDR3 reads TGTGCCAGCAGCTTAGCTAGCGGGGGGCAAGAGACCCAGTACTTC. Protein sequence: CASSLASGGQETQYF.

In this sample, this clonotype turned up a few times. The gene calls are TRBV18 and TRBJ1-1; D unresolved. Germline values: CDR1 KGHSH, CDR2 LQKENI. V gave up 2 bases and J gave up 1 base, with 5 bases separating them. This CDR3 is built from 13 residues. In DNA form, the CDR3 reads TGTGCCAGCTCACCAGCAGGGAACACTGAAGCTTTCTTT. Amino acid sequence: CASSPAGNTEAFF.

This clonotype was observed at least ten times. The chain combines TRBV6-6 with TRBJ1-1; D gene unclear. Trimming took 4 bases from V and 8 from J, leaving 14 bases between them. Germline CDR1 and CDR2: MNHNY and SVGAGI (reference sequence). This CDR3 has 13 residues. CDR3 region: CASSFEERAEAFF. Here the CDR3 DNA reads TGTGCCAGCAGTTTCGAGGAGAGAGCCGAAGCTTTCTTT.